These 13 T cell receptor beta chains originate from one sample sequenced in a study of cytomegalovirus exposure and HLA in healthy donors. PCR was performed using 60 Vbeta and 13 Jbeta primers. Sequencing was performed with immunoSEQ multiplex PCR; in TCRdb, only in-frame clones are kept and a portion is missing. The data hold some 100,000 clones, with 75% to 85% observed a single time. The specimen was PBMCs. Receptors were obtained from a woman aged 18-29 years in good health and CMV-seronegative.

This chain uses TRBV7-6 with TRBJ1-2; unclear D gene. The CDR3 covers 13 residues. Trimming pared 0 bases from V and 5 bases from J, leaving 7 bases between. The germline CDR1 and CDR2 sequences are SGHVS and FNYEAQ. As DNA, the CDR3 is TGTGCCAGCAGCTTAGCACGGGGTTATGGCTACACCTTC. Residues: CASSLARGYGYTF.

The J gene is TRBJ2-1, the V gene TRBV7-3, with 8 bases matching TRBD2. Germline CDR1 reads SGHTA; CDR2 reads FQGTGA. V was clipped by 4 bases and J by 7 bases; unmatched bases: 12. The CDR3 has 16 residues. This CDR3 reads CASSSDGGAAWNEQFF. The CDR3 coding sequence is TGTGCCAGCAGCTCGGACGGGGGGGCCGCTTGGAATGAGCAGTTCTTC.

DNA for the CDR3: TGTGCCAGCAGCTTAAAGGACAGGGACACTAACTATGGCTACACCTTC. Translation: CASSLKDRDTNYGYTF. The chain links TRBV7-6 to TRBJ1-2, with 8 bases lining up with TRBD1. The CDR3 has 16 residues. Germline V gene lookup returns CDR1 SGHVS and CDR2 FNYEAQ. The ends lost 2 bases at V and 0 bases at J; junction bases unmatched: 5.

This clone was detected a few times. The chain joins TRBV28 to TRBJ1-1; TRBD1 might be the D (5 bases). The V end lost 3 bases, the J end lost 8 bases, and 10 bases lay between the germline ends. CDR1 and CDR2 (germline): MDHEN, SYDVKM. This CDR3 is built from 12 residues. Written as DNA, the CDR3 is TGTGCCAGCAGTTTCTGGGACTGGGAAGCTTTCTTT. Its translation: CASSFWDWEAFF.

The chain employs TRBV29-1 and TRBJ1-6, with 9 bases lining up with TRBD1. The CDR3 has 13 residues. Germline CDR1 reads SQVTM; CDR2 reads ANQGSEA. CDR3 bases: TGCAGACCGGGACAGGGAAATAATTCACCCCTCCACTTT. The encoded protein is CRPGQGNNSPLHF.

The DNA of the CDR3 is TGTGCCAGCAGCGTAGTCCCAGTGCAGTTTAGCAATCAGCCCCAGCATTTT. Encoded protein: CASSVVPVQFSNQPQHF. The chain employs TRBV9 and TRBJ1-5; D ambiguous. This CDR3 has 17 amino acids. The V and J ends lost 0 bases and 0 bases respectively, with 13 bases between them. Germline assignment: CDR1 SGDLS and CDR2 YYNGEE. The variable domain in full, completed from reference TRBV9 and TRBJ1-5, reads DSGVTQTPKHLITATGQRVTLRCSPRSGDLSVYWYQQSLDQGLQFLIQYYNGEERAKGNILERFSAQQFPDLHSELNLSSLELGDSALYFCASSVVPVQFSNQPQHFGDGTRLSIL.

Notes on this clone: A read error may account for a junction end that differs from germline. The chain has TRBV7-9 and TRBJ2-5; D is unresolved. The CDR3 contains 12 residues. Germline V gene sequence: CDR1 SEHNR, CDR2 FQNEAQ (reference sequence). The CDR3 region is CSSSPLRETQYF. For the CDR3, the DNA is TGTTCCAGCAGCCCTCTGCGGGAGACCCAGTACTTC. Based on the CDR3 plus reference TRBV7-9 and TRBJ2-5, the full variable domain is DTGVSQNPRHKITKRGQNVTFRCDPISEHNRLYWYRQTLGQGPEFLTYFQNEAQLEKSRLLSDRFSAERPKGSFSTLEIQRTEQGDSAMYLCSSSPLRETQYFGPGTRLLVL.

The rearrangement joins TRBV6-5 to TRBJ1-2; tentative D call: TRBD1 (6 bases). CDR3 length: 13 amino acids. The germline V gene has CDR1 MNHEY and CDR2 SVGAGI. The V gene lost 7 bases and the J gene lost 2 bases, with 11 bases spanning the gap. For the CDR3, the DNA is TGTGCCAGCAAACGGGACACCAACTATGGCTACACCTTC. This translates into CASKRDTNYGYTF.

J is TRBJ2-7 and V is TRBV25-1, with TRBD1 identical over 10 bases. The length of the CDR3 is 16 residues. Germline-derived CDR1 and CDR2 are MGHDK and SYGVNS. V shed 4 bases and J 0 bases; nucleotides not matched to a gene: 6. DNA for the CDR3: TGTGCCAGCAGTGGTCAAGACAGGGGGCCCTCCTACGAGCAGTACTTC. Translated, it gives CASSGQDRGPSYEQYF.

The genes are TRBV5-5 and TRBJ1-1, with D uncertain. Trimming took 4 bases from V and 6 from J, leaving 10 bases between them. The CDR3 is 12 residues long. CDR1 SGHKS and CDR2 YYEKEE come from the germline V gene (reference sequence). The CDR3 nucleotides are TGTGCCAGCAGCCCCGGAGCCCCTGAAGCTTTCTTT. As protein: CASSPGAPEAFF.

The J gene is TRBJ2-1, the V gene TRBV7-2; 13 nucleotides align to TRBD2. The CDR3 runs to 15 residues. Germline trimming cut 5 bases from V and 8 bases from J; bases unmatched to any gene: 6. Germline CDR1 and CDR2: SGHTA and FQGNSA. The CDR3 region has the DNA TGTGCCAGCAGCAAACTGACTAGCGGGGGGTATGAGCAGTTCTTC. It yields the protein CASSKLTSGGYEQFF.

V usage is TRBV7-9 and J usage is TRBJ2-3; the match to TRBD1 covers 8 bases. From germline, CDR1 is SEHNR and CDR2 FQNEAQ (reference sequence). V shed 2 bases and J 4 bases; nucleotides not matched to a gene: 5. CDR3 length equals 15 residues. The CDR3 DNA sequence: TGTGCCAGCAGCTTATTGTACAGGGGGTCAGATACGCAGTATTTT. Translating it yields CASSLLYRGSDTQYF.

The chain links TRBV7-2 to TRBJ1-1; D unresolved. In germline, CDR1 is SGHTA, CDR2 FQGNSA. V lost 5 bases and J 9 bases, leaving 13 bases between the germline ends. This CDR3 contains 12 residues. The CDR3 loop reads CASSLFAGKAFF. CDR3 nucleotide sequence: TGTGCCAGCAGCCTCTTCGCAGGTAAAGCTTTCTTT.